One sample yielded the 4 T cell receptor beta chains listed below, sequenced in a study of T cell responses to AZD1222 COVID-19 vaccine. Sequencing was performed with immunoSEQ multiplex PCR; in TCRdb, only in-frame clones are kept and a portion is missing. The sample contains 150,000 to 200,000 clones, around nine tenths of which appear only once. The sequenced sample was peripheral blood, obtained on day 0 of AZD1222 vaccination. Every receptor here comes from an adult in good health.

The rearrangement uses TRBV7-8 and TRBJ1-2; 10 bases map to TRBD1. Germline assignment: CDR1 SGHVS and CDR2 FQNEAQ. The CDR3 runs to 15 residues. The trim removed 5 bases at V and 4 bases at J, leaving 7 bases unmatched. The CDR3 region is CASSGDRGRGYGYTF. In DNA form, the CDR3 reads TGTGCCAGCAGCGGCGACAGGGGGCGAGGCTATGGCTACACCTTC.

The genes are TRBV11-2 and TRBJ2-7; D not certain. The length of the CDR3 is 14 residues. The V gene's germline CDR1 is SGHAT and CDR2 FQNNGV. Trimming took 5 bases from V and 3 from J, leaving 14 bases between them. Here the CDR3 DNA reads TGTGCCAGCAGCCCCGGACGGATGAACTACGAGCAGTACTTC. Protein: CASSPGRMNYEQYF.

The rearrangement links TRBV30 to TRBJ1-2; TRBD1 agrees at 7 bases. This CDR3 has 14 residues. V dropped 0 bases and J dropped 8; count of bases not matched to a gene: 9. CDR1 and CDR2 from the germline V gene are GTSNPN and SVGIG (reference sequence). The CDR3 DNA reads as TGTGCCTGGAGTGTACAGGGGTTAAAGTCGGGCTACACCTTC. This gives the protein CAWSVQGLKSGYTF.

The chain uses TRBV9 and TRBJ1-4; the D is unclear. Trimming shortened V by 7 bases and J by 5 bases, and 18 bases separated the two germline ends. This CDR3 is 15 amino acids long. The germline V gene encodes CDR1 SGDLS and CDR2 YYNGEE. CDR3 amino acids: CASSGEGLPNEKLFF. As DNA, the CDR3 is TGTGCCAGCTCAGGTGAGGGTCTCCCGAATGAAAAACTGTTTTTT.